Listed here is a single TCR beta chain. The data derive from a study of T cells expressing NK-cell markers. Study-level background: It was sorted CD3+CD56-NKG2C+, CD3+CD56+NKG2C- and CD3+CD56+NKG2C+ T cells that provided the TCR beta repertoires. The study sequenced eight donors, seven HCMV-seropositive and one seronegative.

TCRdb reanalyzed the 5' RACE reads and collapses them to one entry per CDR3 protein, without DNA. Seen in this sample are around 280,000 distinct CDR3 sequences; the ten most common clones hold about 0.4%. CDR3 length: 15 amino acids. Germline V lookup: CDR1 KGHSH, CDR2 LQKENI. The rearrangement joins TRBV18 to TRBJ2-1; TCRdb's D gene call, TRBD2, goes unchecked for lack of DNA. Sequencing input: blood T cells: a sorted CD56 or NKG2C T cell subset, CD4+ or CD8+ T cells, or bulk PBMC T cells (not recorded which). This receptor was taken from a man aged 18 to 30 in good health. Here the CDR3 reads CASSPRAGERNEQFF.